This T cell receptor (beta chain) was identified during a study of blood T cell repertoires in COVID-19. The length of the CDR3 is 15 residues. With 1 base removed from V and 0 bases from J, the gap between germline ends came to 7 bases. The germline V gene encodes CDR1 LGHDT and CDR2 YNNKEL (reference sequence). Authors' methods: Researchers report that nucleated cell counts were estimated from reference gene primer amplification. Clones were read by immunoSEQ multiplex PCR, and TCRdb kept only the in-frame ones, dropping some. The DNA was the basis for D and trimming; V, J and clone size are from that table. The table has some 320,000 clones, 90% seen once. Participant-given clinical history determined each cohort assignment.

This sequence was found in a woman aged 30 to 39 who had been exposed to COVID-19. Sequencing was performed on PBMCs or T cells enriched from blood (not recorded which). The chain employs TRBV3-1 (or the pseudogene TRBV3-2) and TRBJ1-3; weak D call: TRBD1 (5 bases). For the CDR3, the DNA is TGTGCCAGCAGCCAAGGACAGTTCTCTGGAAACACCATATATTTT. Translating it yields CASSQGQFSGNTIYF.